Described below is a single TCR beta chain sequence and its context. Antigen specificity is unknown. This sample is part of a study of cytomegalovirus exposure and HLA in healthy donors. Points from the study as a whole: In vitro data verified a few CMV-associated chains as specific for CMV antigens. A later analysis associated under 20,000 TCR beta sequences with HLA alleles at a 0.05 false discovery rate. Researchers reported in a later analysis that common viral pathogens appeared linked to several top clusters.

Researchers ran the PCR with 60 Vbeta and 13 Jbeta primers. Assay: immunoSEQ multiplex PCR; the TCRdb copy retains only in-frame clones and omits some. The sample holds over 95,000 clones; just under 75% are singletons and the top ten take approximately 1.9%. Per germline, CDR1 SGHRS and CDR2 YFSETQ. The CDR3 extends over 15 amino acids. V lost 2 bases to trimming and J lost 2 bases, with 12 bases between them. The sequence came from a human donor in good health. The chain couples TRBV5-1 to TRBJ2-3; maybe TRBD2 (6 bases). Sequenced material: PBMCs. CDR3 loop: CASSLLADFTDTQYF. CDR3 in DNA: TGCGCCAGCAGCTTATTAGCGGACTTCACAGATACGCAGTATTTT.